This T cell receptor beta chain emerged from a study of blood T cell repertoires in COVID-19. The V and J ends lost 3 bases and 5 bases, in that order; junction bases with no gene match: 5. CDR3 size: 15 residues. CDR1 is LNHNV and CDR2 is YYDKDF in the germline V gene (reference sequence). Under the authors' procedure: Counts of nucleated cells, estimated from reference gene primer amplification, were obtained. Using immunoSEQ multiplex PCR, the repertoire was profiled, and TCRdb retains in-frame clones only, with some absent. The V and J calls and clone size are taken from that table; D and trimming were inferred from the DNA. The table shows around 60,000 clones, with about three quarters occurring only once. Those enrolled in Seattle joined during active infection and were followed longitudinally afterward.

The chain has TRBV15 and TRBJ1-5; 9 bases fit TRBD1. The sequencing input was peripheral blood. This TCR was recovered from a man aged 30 to 45 with COVID-19, enrolled during active disease. CDR3 nucleotide sequence: TGTGCCACCAGCAGCCCGGGACAGGGCTATCAGCCCCAGCATTTT. Its protein is CATSSPGQGYQPQHF.